The sequence of this TCR beta chain was determined in a study of metastatic and nonmetastatic thyroid tumors. V lost 4 bases and J lost 1; bases outside the gene matches: 1. The CDR3 runs to 14 residues. Germline V gene data show CDR1 as SGHRS and CDR2 as YFSETQ. Not a single patient had been given any form of treatment at any point before undergoing thyroid surgery. Original processing methods: Clinicopathological groups supplied CDR3 differences that were used to build a distant-metastasis classifier for papillary thyroid cancer. MiXCR reprocessed the PCR reads for TCRdb. The V and J calls were not made by the authors but by TCRdb's processing. The sample contains around 37,000 clones, 20% to 30% of which appear only once. This clone was observed many times.

This chain links TRBV5-1 with TRBJ2-5; the match to TRBD2 covers 10 bases. Sample: blood. This sequence was found in a female donor with papillary thyroid cancer or a benign thyroid nodule (not recorded which). Some clones in this sample may be carry-over from other donors' samples. DNA of the CDR3: TGCGCCAGCAGCAGACTAGCGGGCCAAGAGACCCAGTACTTC. It yields the protein CASSRLAGQETQYF.